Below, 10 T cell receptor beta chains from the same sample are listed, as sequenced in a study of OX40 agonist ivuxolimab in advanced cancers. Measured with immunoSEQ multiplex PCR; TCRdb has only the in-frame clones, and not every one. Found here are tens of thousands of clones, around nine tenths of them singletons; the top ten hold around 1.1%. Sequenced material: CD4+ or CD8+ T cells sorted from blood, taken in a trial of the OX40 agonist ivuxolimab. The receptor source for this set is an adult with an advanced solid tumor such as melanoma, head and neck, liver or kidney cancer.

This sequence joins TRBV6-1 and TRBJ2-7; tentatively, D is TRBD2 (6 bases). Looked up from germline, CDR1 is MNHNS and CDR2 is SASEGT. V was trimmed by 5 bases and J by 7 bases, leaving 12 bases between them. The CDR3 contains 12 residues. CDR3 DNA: TGTGCCAGCAGTCTGACGGGGAGGGAGCAGTACTTC. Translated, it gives CASSLTGREQYF.

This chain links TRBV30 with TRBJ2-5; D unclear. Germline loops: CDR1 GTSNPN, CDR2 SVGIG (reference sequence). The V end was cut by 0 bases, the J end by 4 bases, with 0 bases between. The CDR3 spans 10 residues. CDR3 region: CAWSVETQYF. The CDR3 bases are TGTGCCTGGAGTGTAGAGACCCAGTACTTC.

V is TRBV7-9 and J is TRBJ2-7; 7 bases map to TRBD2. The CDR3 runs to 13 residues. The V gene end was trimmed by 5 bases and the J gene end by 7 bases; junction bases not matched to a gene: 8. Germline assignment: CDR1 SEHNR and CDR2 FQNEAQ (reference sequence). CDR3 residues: CASSRGTTGEQYF. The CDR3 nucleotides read TGTGCCAGCAGCCGAGGGACTACGGGAGAGCAGTACTTC.

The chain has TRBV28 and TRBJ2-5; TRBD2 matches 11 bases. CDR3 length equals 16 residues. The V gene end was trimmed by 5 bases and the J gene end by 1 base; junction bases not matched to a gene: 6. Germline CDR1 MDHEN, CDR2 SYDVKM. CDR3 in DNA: TGTGCCAGCAGTCCCCCTAGCGGGAGGACCCAAGAGACCCAGTACTTC. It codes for CASSPPSGRTQETQYF.

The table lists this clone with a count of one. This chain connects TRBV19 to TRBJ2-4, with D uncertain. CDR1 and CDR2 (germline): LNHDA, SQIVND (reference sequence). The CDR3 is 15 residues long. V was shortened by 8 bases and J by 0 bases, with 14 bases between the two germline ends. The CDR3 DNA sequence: TGTGCCAGTCAAGACACCCTCCTAGCCAAAAACATTCAGTACTTC. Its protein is CASQDTLLAKNIQYF.

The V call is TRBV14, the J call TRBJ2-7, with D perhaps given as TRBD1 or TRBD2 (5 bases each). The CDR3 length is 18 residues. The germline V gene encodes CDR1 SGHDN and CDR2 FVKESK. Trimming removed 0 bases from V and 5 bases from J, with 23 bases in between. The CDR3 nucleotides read TGTGCCAGCAGCCAAGAAAACCCGGTGGGGACCTGGAGTCACGAGCAGTACTTC. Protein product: CASSQENPVGTWSHEQYF.

The CDR3 DNA is TGTGCCAGCAGCGATGGGCACACCGCTTACGAGCAGTACTTC. It is translated as CASSDGHTAYEQYF. The chain combines TRBV6-5 with TRBJ2-7; D is ambiguous. Between the trimmed V and J ends, which lost 6 bases and 4 bases, there was a span of 16 bases. Germline assignment: CDR1 MNHEY and CDR2 SVGAGI. This CDR3 region has 14 residues.

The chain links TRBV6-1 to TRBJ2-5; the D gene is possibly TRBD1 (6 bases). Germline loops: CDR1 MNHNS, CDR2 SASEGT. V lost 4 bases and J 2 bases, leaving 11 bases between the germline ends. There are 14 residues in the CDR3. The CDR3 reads CASSAGRGQETQYF. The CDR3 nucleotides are TGTGCCAGCAGTGCAGGCAGGGGACAAGAGACCCAGTACTTC.

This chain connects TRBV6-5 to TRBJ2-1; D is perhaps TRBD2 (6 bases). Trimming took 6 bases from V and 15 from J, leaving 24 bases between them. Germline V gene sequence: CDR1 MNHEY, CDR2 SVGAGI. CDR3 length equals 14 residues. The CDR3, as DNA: TGTGCCAGCAGCCCGACTAGAACTAGCTATCTGCCGTTCTTC. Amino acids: CASSPTRTSYLPFF.

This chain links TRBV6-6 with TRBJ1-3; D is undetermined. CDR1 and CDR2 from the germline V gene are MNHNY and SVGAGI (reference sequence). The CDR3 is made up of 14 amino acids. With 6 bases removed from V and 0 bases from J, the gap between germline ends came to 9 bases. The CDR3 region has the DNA TGTGCCAGCAGATCTCCGAGCTCTGGAAACACCATATATTTT. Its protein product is CASRSPSSGNTIYF.